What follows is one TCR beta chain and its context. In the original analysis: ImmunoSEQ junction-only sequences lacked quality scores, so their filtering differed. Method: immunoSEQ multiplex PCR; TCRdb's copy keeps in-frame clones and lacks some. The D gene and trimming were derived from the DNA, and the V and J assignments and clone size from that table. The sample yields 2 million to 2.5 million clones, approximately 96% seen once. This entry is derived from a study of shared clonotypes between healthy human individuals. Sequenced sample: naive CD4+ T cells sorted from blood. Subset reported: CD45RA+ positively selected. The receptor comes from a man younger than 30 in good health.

The CDR3 nucleotides are TGTGCCAGCAGTTCTACAGGGAGGAATGAGCAGTTCTTC. Its translation: CASSSTGRNEQFF. The chain couples TRBV2 to TRBJ2-1; D may correspond to TRBD1 or TRBD2 (6 bases each). This CDR3 is built from 13 residues. Germline-derived CDR1 and CDR2 are SNHLY and FYNNEI. Trimming shortened V by 5 bases and J by 7 bases, and 12 bases separated the two germline ends.